This TCR beta chain is from a study of T cell responses to AZD1222 COVID-19 vaccine. Profiling relied on immunoSEQ multiplex PCR, and the TCRdb table lists in-frame clones only, not all of them. Of approximately 140,000 clones listed, 75% to 95% were seen once; the top ten hold roughly 2.8%. The starting material was peripheral blood, obtained on day 0 of MenACWY control vaccination. The TCR sequence derives from an adult in good health.

The CDR3 reads CASRLDRSSYNEQFF. The CDR3 coding sequence is TGTGCCAGCAGGCTGGACAGGTCCTCCTACAATGAGCAGTTCTTC. J is TRBJ2-1 and V is TRBV6-5, with TRBD1 matching over 7 bases. V dropped 6 bases and J dropped 0; count of bases not matched to a gene: 5. The CDR3 is 15 residues long. Germline loops: CDR1 MNHEY, CDR2 SVGAGI.